The entry below describes one TCR beta chain. The antigen is unknown. The data originate from a study of T cell repertoires in cytomegalovirus infection. For the study at large: Matching HLA type and CMV infection were both indicated by public TCR beta signatures.

V lost 7 bases to trimming and J lost 2 bases, with 21 bases between them. Germline V gene lookup returns CDR1 DFQATT and CDR2 SNEGSKA (reference sequence). The CDR3 has 16 amino acids. One entry per CDR3 protein results from TCRdb running MiXCR on the reads. The sample holds 300,000 or so distinct CDR3 sequences; more than 20% are singletons and the top ten take about an eighth. The chain is built from TRBV20-1 and TRBJ1-5; D is possibly TRBD1 (6 bases). The sequenced sample was cultured PBMCs, obtained from culture after CMV antigen stimulation. This receptor was obtained from a human donor in good health (CMV status not recorded). Some clones in this sample may be carry-over from other donors' samples. The CDR3 is CSVTAPRGIGNQPQHF. As DNA, the CDR3 is TGCAGTGTTACCGCCCCCAGGGGTATTGGCAATCAGCCCCAGCATTTT.